The rows below give T cell receptor beta chains drawn from one sample of a study of early T cells in non-severe SARS-CoV-2 infection. TCRdb fed the 5' RACE reads into MiXCR, producing one record per CDR3 protein. In the table there are fewer than 100,000 distinct CDR3 sequences, around 10% of which are singletons. Sequencing input: whole blood. Every receptor here comes from an adult who was a healthcare worker with PCR-confirmed SARS-CoV-2 infection or an uninfected control (not recorded which). Each CDR3 is given with its conserved first and last residue. A D gene is named only where the DNA matches it firmly. Size is omitted from some rows. Given values are once, few, many or a class for expanded clones.

CDR3aa: CASSQPQGEAEAFF; CDR3nt: TGTGCCAGCAGCCAACCTCAGGGGGAGGCTGAAGCTTTCTTT; v_gene: TRBV4-2; abundance: few; d_gene: TRBD1; j_gene: TRBJ1-1; len: 14
CDR3aa: CSVEGQDYGYTF; CDR3nt: TGCAGCGTTGAGGGACAGGACTATGGCTACACCTTC; v_gene: TRBV29-1; abundance: .; d_gene: TRBD1; j_gene: TRBJ1-2; len: 12
CDR3aa: CASTLGVNTEAFF; CDR3nt: TGCGCCAGTACCCTCGGGGTGAACACTGAAGCTTTCTTT; v_gene: TRBV10-1; abundance: .; d_gene: .; j_gene: TRBJ1-1; len: 13
CDR3aa: CASSSNRGDTQYF; CDR3nt: TGTGCCAGCAGCTCCAACAGGGGGGATACGCAGTATTTT; v_gene: TRBV7-2; abundance: many; d_gene: TRBD1; j_gene: TRBJ2-3; len: 13
CDR3aa: CSAKGGGPYEQYF; CDR3nt: TGCAGTGCTAAGGGGGGGGGTCCCTACGAGCAGTACTTC; v_gene: TRBV20-1; abundance: many; d_gene: .; j_gene: TRBJ2-7; len: 13
CDR3aa: CASSTGQGWNYGYTF; CDR3nt: TGTGCCAGTAGTACCGGGCAGGGGTGGAACTATGGCTACACCTTC; v_gene: TRBV19; abundance: .; d_gene: .; j_gene: TRBJ1-2; len: 15
CDR3aa: CATSLAGGLEQFF; CDR3nt: TGTGCCACCAGCCTAGCGGGGGGGCTTGAGCAGTTCTTC; v_gene: TRBV24-1; abundance: .; d_gene: TRBD2; j_gene: TRBJ2-1; len: 13
CDR3aa: CASSAVWTSSTDTQYF; CDR3nt: TGCGCCAGCAGCGCGGTATGGACATCTAGCACAGATACGCAGTATTTT; v_gene: TRBV4-1; abundance: .; d_gene: .; j_gene: TRBJ2-3; len: 16
CDR3aa: CASSLTSTGELFF; CDR3nt: TGTGCCAGCAGCTTAACAAGCACCGGGGAGCTGTTTTTT; v_gene: TRBV7-3; abundance: .; d_gene: .; j_gene: TRBJ2-2; len: 13
CDR3aa: CASSPGQGHQPRHF; CDR3nt: TGTGCCAGCAGCCCCGGACAGGGACATCAGCCCCGGCATTTT; v_gene: TRBV12-3/TRBV12-4; abundance: once; d_gene: TRBD1; j_gene: TRBJ1-5; len: 14
CDR3aa: CASSQGGRETQYF; CDR3nt: TGTGCCAGCAGCCAAGGGGGGAGAGAGACCCAGTACTTC; v_gene: TRBV3-1; abundance: many; d_gene: .; j_gene: TRBJ2-5; len: 13
CDR3aa: CASSLEAGQYGYTF; CDR3nt: TGCGCCAGCAGCTTGGAAGCAGGACAGTACGGCTACACCTTC; v_gene: TRBV5-1; abundance: few; d_gene: .; j_gene: TRBJ1-2; len: 14
CDR3aa: CASSHYGYTF; CDR3nt: TGTGCCAGCAGTCACTATGGCTACACCTTC; v_gene: TRBV12-3/TRBV12-4; abundance: .; d_gene: .; j_gene: TRBJ1-2; len: 10